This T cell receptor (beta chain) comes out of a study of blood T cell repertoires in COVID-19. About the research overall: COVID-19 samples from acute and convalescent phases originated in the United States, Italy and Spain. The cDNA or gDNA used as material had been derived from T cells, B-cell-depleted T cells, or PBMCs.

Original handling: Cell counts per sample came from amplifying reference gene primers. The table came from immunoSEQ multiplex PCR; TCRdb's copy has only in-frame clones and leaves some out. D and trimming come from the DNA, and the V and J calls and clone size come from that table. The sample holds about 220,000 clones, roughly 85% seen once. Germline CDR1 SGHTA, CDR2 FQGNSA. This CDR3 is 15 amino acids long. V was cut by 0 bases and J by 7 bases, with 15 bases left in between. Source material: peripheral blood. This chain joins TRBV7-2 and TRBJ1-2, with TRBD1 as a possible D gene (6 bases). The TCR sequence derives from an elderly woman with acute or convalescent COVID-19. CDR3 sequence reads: CASSLALGGRGGYTF. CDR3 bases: TGTGCCAGCAGCTTAGCCCTCGGGGGGCGAGGTGGCTACACCTTC.